This T cell receptor beta chain comes out of a study of Ad26.COV2.S vaccination and SARS-CoV-2 variants. Documented treatment: about 20 received Ad26.COV2.S at low or high dose, single or two shots; roughly five received placebo; per-sample allocation not given. Specimens were obtained on day 63 following the first vaccine or placebo injection. The donor was a Boston adult aged 18-55 years. Germline V gene data show CDR1 as KGHSH and CDR2 as LQKENI. The CDR3 is made up of 18 amino acids. V trimming: 3 bases; J trimming: 0 bases; junction bases outside the gene matches: 14. Clones were read by immunoSEQ multiplex PCR, and TCRdb kept only the in-frame ones, dropping some. The sample yields some 410,000 clones, about 90% seen once.

The specimen comprised peripheral blood, sampled in a trial of Ad26.COV2.S vaccine versus placebo. This TCR derives from a person aged 18-60 years who received the Ad26.COV2.S COVID-19 vaccine or a placebo. The chain recombines TRBV18 with TRBJ2-7; 7 bases align to TRBD1. CDR3 in DNA: TGTGCCAGCTCACCGGACAGGATCTTTTGGCTCAGCTCCTACGAGCAGTACTTC. Translation gives CASSPDRIFWLSSYEQYF. The whole variable domain, filled in from reference TRBV18 and TRBJ2-7, reads NAGVMQNPRHLVRRRGQEARLRCSPMKGHSHVYWYRQLPEEGLKFMVYLQKENIIDESGMPKERFSAEFPKEGPSILRIQQVVRGDSAAYFCASSPDRIFWLSSYEQYFGPGTRLTVT.